The rows below give T cell receptor beta chains drawn from one sample of a study of graft-versus-host responses after intestinal transplantation. Here immunoSEQ multiplex PCR was the method, and the copy in TCRdb shows in-frame clones only, minus some. The top ten hold approximately 41% of the sample, which has tens of thousands of clones, around 94% seen once. The sequences come from PBMCs, collected roughly 270 days after intestinal transplant. These receptors came from a human patient who received an intestinal transplant, so some T cells may come from the graft donor. Each CDR3 is given with its conserved first and last residue. A D gene is named only where the DNA matches it firmly. Size tells how often a clone was seen (once, few, many) or the class of an expanded clone, and some rows leave it out.

size	J	V	D	DNA	CDR3
NA	TRBJ2-2	TRBV11-2	NA	TGTGCCAGCAGCACAGGACCTCAGCCTGTCACCGGGGAGCTGTTTTTT	CASSTGPQPVTGELFF
NA	TRBJ1-2	TRBV7-2	NA	TGTGCCAGCAGCCTCAATAGTCCGGGCTCTTTTGAAGGCTACACCTTC	CASSLNSPGSFEGYTF
NA	TRBJ2-3	TRBV9	NA	TGTGCCAGCAGTCAAAGAGTGGGGGAAGATACGCAGTATTTT	CASSQRVGEDTQYF
NA	TRBJ2-7	TRBV27	NA	TGTGCCAGCAGTTTGGGGGTGGCCTACGAGCAGTACTTC	CASSLGVAYEQYF
NA	TRBJ1-4	TRBV15	NA	TGTGCCACCAGCAGAGTGGTAACGGCAGGTTTCATCGAAAAACTGTTTTTT	CATSRVVTAGFIEKLFF
NA	TRBJ2-2	TRBV18	NA	TGTGCCAGCTCCGGGACCGGTCTCGTCGGCACCGGGGAGCTGTTTTTT	CASSGTGLVGTGELFF
NA	TRBJ2-7	TRBV6-6	NA	TGTGCCAGCAGTTACTCGACCGGCTACGAGCAGTACTTC	CASSYSTGYEQYF
NA	TRBJ2-7	TRBV4-1	TRBD2	TGCGCCAGCAGCCAAGGCCTTGGGCGGGAGACACCTCAGGGCGAGCAGTACTTC	CASSQGLGRETPQGEQYF
NA	TRBJ1-2	TRBV6-1	NA	TGTGCCAGCAGGGGACTGGTGAGCTATGGCTACACCTTC	CASRGLVSYGYTF
NA	TRBJ2-1	TRBV7-9	NA	TGTGCCAGCAGCTTTGGAGGGCGGGGGCCCTACAATGAGCAGTTCTTC	CASSFGGRGPYNEQFF
NA	TRBJ2-7	TRBV19	TRBD1	TGTGCCAGTAGTATCCTAGGACAGGTCTACGAGCAGTACTTC	CASSILGQVYEQYF
NA	TRBJ1-1	TRBV6-8	NA	TGTGCCAGCAGTTACCCTCAGGGTAAGAACACTGAAGCTTTCTTT	CASSYPQGKNTEAFF
few	TRBJ2-7	TRBV6-5	TRBD2	TGTGCCAGCAGGCCAGCGGGAGGGCCCTACGAGCAGTACTTC	CASRPAGGPYEQYF
NA	TRBJ2-7	TRBV4-2	NA	TGTGCCAGCAGCCAAGATGATGAGGGTTGGAGCTACGAGCAGTACTTC	CASSQDDEGWSYEQYF
NA	TRBJ1-6	TRBV13	NA	TGTGCCAGCAGCCGGGGACAACGGCTTAATTCACCCCTCCACTTT	CASSRGQRLNSPLHF
once	TRBJ1-3	TRBV10-2	NA	TGCGCCAGCAGTGAGCCCAGGAGGGGAAACACCATATATTTT	CASSEPRRGNTIYF
NA	TRBJ2-3	TRBV2	NA	TGTGCCACTCCGCTCACAGATACGCAGTATTTT	CATPLTDTQYF
NA	TRBJ2-7	TRBV4-1	TRBD1	TGCGCCAGCAGCCAAGACACAGGGGATTACGAGCAGTACTTC	CASSQDTGDYEQYF
few	TRBJ1-5	TRBV25-1	NA	TGTGCCAGCGCACCTCTCCAGGGTACCGGTCAGCCCCAGCATTTT	CASAPLQGTGQPQHF
NA	TRBJ2-1	TRBV10-3	TRBD2	TGTGCCATCAGTTCTAGCGGGAGGGGTAATGAGCAGTTCTTC	CAISSSGRGNEQFF
NA	TRBJ2-2	TRBV15	TRBD2	TGTGCCACCAGCAGAGGACTAGCGGGAGGGCTCGCCACCGGGGAGCTGTTTTTT	CATSRGLAGGLATGELFF
NA	TRBJ1-2	TRBV6-1	NA	TGTGCCAGCAGTGGGCCAAGGACGCTTGGGTCCTATGGCTACACCTTC	CASSGPRTLGSYGYTF
NA	TRBJ1-1	TRBV2	NA	TGTGCCAGCACCACCAAAACGAACACTGAAGCTTTCTTT	CASTTKTNTEAFF
NA	TRBJ1-5	TRBV2	NA	TGTGCCAGCAGTTGGGGCTTCGGGGGGAATCAGCCCCAGCATTTT	CASSWGFGGNQPQHF
NA	TRBJ2-4	TRBV30	NA	TGTGCCTGGAGTTCTCGTCCTCGGAGGGCCAGAGGCAAAAACATTCAGTACTTC	CAWSSRPRRARGKNIQYF
NA	TRBJ1-2	TRBV10-2	NA	TGCGCCAGCAGGGAACTAGTTGGGACACACTATGGCTACACCTTC	CASRELVGTHYGYTF
NA	TRBJ2-7	TRBV6-1	NA	TGTGCCAGCAGTGAAGCGGTAGCCCAGGCTACCTACGAGCAGTACTTC	CASSEAVAQATYEQYF
NA	TRBJ2-7	TRBV11-2	NA	TGTGCCAGCAGCTTAGCCAGGCTCTACGAGCAGTACTTC	CASSLARLYEQYF
once	TRBJ2-2	TRBV7-3	NA	TGTGCCAGCAGCTTAGTGGCGAACACCGGGGAGCTGTTTTTT	CASSLVANTGELFF
NA	TRBJ2-3	TRBV6-1	NA	TGTGCCAGCAAGTTGGCAGGGGGCACAGATACGCAGTATTTT	CASKLAGGTDTQYF